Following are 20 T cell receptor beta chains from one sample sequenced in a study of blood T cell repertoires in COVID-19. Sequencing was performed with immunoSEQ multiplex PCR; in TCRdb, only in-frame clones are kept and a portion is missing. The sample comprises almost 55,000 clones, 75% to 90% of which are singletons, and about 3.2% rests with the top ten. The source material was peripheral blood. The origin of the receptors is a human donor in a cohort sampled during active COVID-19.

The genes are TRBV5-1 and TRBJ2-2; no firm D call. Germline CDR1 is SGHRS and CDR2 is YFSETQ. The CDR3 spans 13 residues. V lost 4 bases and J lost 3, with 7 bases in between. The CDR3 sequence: CASSTYYTGELFF. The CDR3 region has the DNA TGCGCCAGCAGCACCTACTACACCGGGGAGCTGTTTTTT.

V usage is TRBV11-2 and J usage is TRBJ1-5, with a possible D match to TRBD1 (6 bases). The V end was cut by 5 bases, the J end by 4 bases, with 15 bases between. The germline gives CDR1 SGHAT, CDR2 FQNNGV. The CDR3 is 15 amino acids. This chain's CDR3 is CASSLGGAGNQPQHF. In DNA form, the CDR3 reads TGTGCCAGCAGCCTCGGGGGGGCAGGGAATCAGCCCCAGCATTTT.

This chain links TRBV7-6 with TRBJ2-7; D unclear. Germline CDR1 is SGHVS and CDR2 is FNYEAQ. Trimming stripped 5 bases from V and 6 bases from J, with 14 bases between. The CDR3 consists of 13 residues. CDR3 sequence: CASSAQQKSEQYF. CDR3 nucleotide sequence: TGTGCCAGCAGCGCCCAACAGAAGTCCGAGCAGTACTTC.

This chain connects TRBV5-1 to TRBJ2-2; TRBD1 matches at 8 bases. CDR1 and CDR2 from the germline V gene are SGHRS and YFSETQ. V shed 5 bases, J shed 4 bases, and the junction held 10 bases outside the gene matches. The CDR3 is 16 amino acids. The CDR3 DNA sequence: TGCGCCAGCAGTTACTCAGGGGGCGTGGGCACCGGGGAGCTGTTTTTT. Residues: CASSYSGGVGTGELFF.

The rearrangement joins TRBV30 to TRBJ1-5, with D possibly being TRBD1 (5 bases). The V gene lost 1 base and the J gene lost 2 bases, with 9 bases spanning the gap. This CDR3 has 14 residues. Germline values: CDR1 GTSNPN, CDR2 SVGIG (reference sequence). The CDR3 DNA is TGTGCCTGGAGTGAGGGGATCGGCAATCAGCCCCAGCATTTT. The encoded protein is CAWSEGIGNQPQHF.

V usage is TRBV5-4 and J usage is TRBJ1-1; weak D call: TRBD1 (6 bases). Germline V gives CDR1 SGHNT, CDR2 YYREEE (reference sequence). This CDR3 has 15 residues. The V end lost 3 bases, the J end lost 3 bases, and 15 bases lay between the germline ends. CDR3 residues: CASSSGKQGYTEAFF. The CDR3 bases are TGTGCCAGCAGCTCTGGGAAGCAGGGGTACACTGAAGCTTTCTTT.

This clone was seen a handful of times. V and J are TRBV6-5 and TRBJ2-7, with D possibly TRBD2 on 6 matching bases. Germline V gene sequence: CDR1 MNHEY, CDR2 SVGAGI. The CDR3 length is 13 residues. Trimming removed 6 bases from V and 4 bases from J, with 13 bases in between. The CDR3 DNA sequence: TGTGCCAGCAGGCTTAGCGGTTCGTACGAGCAGTACTTC. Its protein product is CASRLSGSYEQYF.

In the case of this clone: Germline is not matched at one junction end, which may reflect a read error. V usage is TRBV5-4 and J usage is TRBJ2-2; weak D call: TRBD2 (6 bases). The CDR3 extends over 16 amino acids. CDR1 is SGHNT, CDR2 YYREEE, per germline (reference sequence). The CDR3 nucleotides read TGTGCCAGTAGCTTATTTGGAGGGGCGAACACCGGGGAGCTGTTTTTT. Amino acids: CASSLFGGANTGELFF. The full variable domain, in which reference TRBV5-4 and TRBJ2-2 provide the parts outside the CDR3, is ETGVTQSPTHLIKTRGQQVTLRCSSQSGHNTVSWYQQALGQGPQFIFQYYREEENGRGNFPPRFSGLQFPNYSSELNVNALELDDSALYLCASSLFGGANTGELFFGEGSRLTVL.

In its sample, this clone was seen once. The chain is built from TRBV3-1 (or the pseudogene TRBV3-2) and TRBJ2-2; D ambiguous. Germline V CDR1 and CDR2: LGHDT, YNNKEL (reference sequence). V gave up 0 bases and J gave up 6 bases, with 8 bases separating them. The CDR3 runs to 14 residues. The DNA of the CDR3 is TGTGCCAGCAGCCAAGACCGGGTTCCCGGGGAGCTGTTTTTT. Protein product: CASSQDRVPGELFF.

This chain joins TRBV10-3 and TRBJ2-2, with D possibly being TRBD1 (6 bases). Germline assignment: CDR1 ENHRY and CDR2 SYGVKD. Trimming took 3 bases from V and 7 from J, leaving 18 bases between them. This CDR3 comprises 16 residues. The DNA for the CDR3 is TGTGCCATCAGTGACCCCGACAGGAATATAATCGGGGAGCTGTTTTTT. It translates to CAISDPDRNIIGELFF.

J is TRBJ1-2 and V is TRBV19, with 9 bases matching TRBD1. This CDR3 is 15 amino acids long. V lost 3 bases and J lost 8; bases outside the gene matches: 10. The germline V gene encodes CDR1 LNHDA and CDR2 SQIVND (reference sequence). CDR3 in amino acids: CASSIWDRDLWGYTF. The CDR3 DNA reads TGTGCCAGTAGTATTTGGGACAGGGACTTGTGGGGCTACACCTTC.

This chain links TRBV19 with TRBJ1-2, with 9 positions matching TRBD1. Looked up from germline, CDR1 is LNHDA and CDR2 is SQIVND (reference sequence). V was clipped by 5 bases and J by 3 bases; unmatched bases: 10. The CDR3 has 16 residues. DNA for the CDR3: TGTGCCAGTAGTTTACGTCGGGACAGGGTTTACTATGGCTACACCTTC. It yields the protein CASSLRRDRVYYGYTF. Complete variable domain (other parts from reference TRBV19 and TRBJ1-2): DGGITQSPKYLFRKEGQNVTLSCEQNLNHDAMYWYRQDPGQGLRLIYYSQIVNDFQKGDIAEGYSVSREKKESFPLTVTSAQKNPTAFYLCASSLRRDRVYYGYTFGSGTRLTVV.

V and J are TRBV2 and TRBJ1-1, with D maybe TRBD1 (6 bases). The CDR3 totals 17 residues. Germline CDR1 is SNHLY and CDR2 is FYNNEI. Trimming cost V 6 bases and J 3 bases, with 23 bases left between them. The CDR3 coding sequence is TGTGCCAGCAGGGAAATAGGGGGAGGGCGAGGGTACACTGAAGCTTTCTTT. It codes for CASREIGGGRGYTEAFF.

CDR3 amino acids: CASSRQGTSGGGETQYF. The CDR3 region has the DNA TGTGCCAGCAGCCGCCAAGGGACTAGCGGGGGGGGCGAGACCCAGTACTTC. The chain recombines TRBV3-1 (or the pseudogene TRBV3-2) with TRBJ2-5; TRBD2 aligns across 16 bases. CDR3 length equals 17 residues. Trimming took 4 bases from V and 5 from J; bases not matched to a gene: 7. CDR1 is LGHDT and CDR2 is YNNKEL in the germline V gene (reference sequence).

The CDR3 spells CASSQDRGFSYEQYF. The CDR3 DNA reads TGCGCCAGCAGCCAAGACAGGGGATTTTCCTACGAGCAGTACTTC. The rearrangement uses TRBV4-3 and TRBJ2-7; D possibly corresponds to TRBD1 (6 bases). Per the germline V gene, CDR1 is LGHNA and CDR2 is YSLEER. V gave up 0 bases and J gave up 1 base, with 10 bases separating them. CDR3 length equals 15 residues.

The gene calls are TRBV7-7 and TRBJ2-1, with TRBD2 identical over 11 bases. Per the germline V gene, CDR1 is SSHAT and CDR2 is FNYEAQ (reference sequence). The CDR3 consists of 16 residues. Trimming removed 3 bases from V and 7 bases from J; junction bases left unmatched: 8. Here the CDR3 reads CASSLTSGTVGNEQFF. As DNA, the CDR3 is TGTGCCAGCAGCTTGACTAGCGGGACCGTTGGGAATGAGCAGTTCTTC.

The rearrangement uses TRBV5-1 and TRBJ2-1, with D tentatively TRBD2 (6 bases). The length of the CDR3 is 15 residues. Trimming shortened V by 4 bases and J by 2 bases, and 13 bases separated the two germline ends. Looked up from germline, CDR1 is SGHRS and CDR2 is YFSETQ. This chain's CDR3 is CASSRGLSAYNEQFF. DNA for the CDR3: TGCGCCAGCAGCAGGGGACTTTCCGCCTACAATGAGCAGTTCTTC. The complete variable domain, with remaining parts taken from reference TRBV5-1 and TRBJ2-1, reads KAGVTQTPRYLIKTRGQQVTLSCSPISGHRSVSWYQQTPGQGLQFLFEYFSETQRNKGNFPGRFSGRQFSNSRSEMNVSTLELGDSALYLCASSRGLSAYNEQFFGPGTRLTVL.

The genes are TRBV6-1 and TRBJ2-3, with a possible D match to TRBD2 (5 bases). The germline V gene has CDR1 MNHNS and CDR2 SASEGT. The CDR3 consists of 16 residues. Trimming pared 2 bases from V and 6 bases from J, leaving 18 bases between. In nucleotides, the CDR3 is TGTGCCAGCAGTGAAATGATCCAGCGGCCCTGGGATACGCAGTATTTT. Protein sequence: CASSEMIQRPWDTQYF.

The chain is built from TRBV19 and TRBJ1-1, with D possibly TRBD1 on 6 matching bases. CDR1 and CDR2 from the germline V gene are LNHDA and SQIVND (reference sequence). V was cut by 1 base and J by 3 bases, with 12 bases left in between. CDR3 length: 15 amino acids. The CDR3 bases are TGTGCCAGTAGTATAGGCGGGGGCATGTACACTGAAGCTTTCTTT. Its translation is CASSIGGGMYTEAFF.

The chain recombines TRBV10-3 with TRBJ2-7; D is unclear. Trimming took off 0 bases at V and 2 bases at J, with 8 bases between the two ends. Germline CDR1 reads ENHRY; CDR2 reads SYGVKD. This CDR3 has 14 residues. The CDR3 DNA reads TGTGCCATCAGTGAGTCGTACAGTACCTACGAGCAGTACTTC. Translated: CAISESYSTYEQYF.